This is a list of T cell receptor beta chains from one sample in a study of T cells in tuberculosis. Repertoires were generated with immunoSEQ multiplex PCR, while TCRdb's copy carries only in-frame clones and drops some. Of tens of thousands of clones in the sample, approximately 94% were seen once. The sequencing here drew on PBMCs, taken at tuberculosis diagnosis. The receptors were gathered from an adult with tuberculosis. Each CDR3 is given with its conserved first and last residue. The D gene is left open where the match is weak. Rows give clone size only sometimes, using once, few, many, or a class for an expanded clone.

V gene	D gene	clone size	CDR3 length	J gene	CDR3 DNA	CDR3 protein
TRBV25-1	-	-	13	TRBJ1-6	TGTGCCAGCCATAGAAATTTGAATTCACCCCTCCACTTT	CASHRNLNSPLHF
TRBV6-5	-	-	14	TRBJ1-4	TGTGCCAGCAGGACCGGGGGGAATTATGAAAAACTGTTTTTT	CASRTGGNYEKLFF
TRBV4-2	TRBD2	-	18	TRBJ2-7	TGTGCCAGCAGCCTCCAGGGGACTAGCGGGGGGCCCCCCTACGAGCAGTACTTC	CASSLQGTSGGPPYEQYF
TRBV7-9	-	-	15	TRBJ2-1	TGTGCCAGCAGCCCCGGACGGGGACAAAGGGATGAGCAGTTCTTC	CASSPGRGQRDEQFF
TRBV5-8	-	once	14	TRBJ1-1	TGTGCCAGCAGCTTGTACAGACCGAACACTGAAGCTTTCTTT	CASSLYRPNTEAFF
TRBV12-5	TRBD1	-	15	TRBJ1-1	TGTGCTAGTGGCCGTACGACAGGGGGGAACACTGAAGCTTTCTTT	CASGRTTGGNTEAFF
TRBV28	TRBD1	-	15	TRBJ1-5	TGTGCCAGCAGTTCCCGGGGACAGGGGATTCAGCCCCAGCATTTT	CASSSRGQGIQPQHF
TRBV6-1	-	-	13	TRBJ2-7	TGTGCCAGCAGTGAATCTAGTTACTTCGAGCAGTACTTT	CASSESSYFEQYF
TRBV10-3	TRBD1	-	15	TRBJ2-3	TGTGCCATCAGTAACAGGGGACGGGGCACAGATACGCAGTATTTT	CAISNRGRGTDTQYF
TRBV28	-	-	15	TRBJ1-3	TGTGCCAGCAGGCTCGGGTTATTCGGTGGAAACACCATATATTTT	CASRLGLFGGNTIYF
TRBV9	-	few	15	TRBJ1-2	TGTGCCAGCAGCCATCTACAGGGTGGTAACTATGGCTACACCTTC	CASSHLQGGNYGYTF
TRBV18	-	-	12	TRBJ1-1	TGTGCCAGCTCAACGGGGGGACCTGAAGCTTTCTTT	CASSTGGPEAFF
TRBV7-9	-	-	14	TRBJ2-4	TGTGCCAGCAGCTATGAGAGAAGGGGAAACATTCAGTACTTC	CASSYERRGNIQYF
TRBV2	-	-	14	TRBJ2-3	TGTGCCAGCAGAGACAGGTTGTTCACAGATACGCAGTATTTT	CASRDRLFTDTQYF
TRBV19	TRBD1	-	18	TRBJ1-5	TGTGCCAGTAGTACCGGACAGGGAGGAAAATATAGCAATCAGCCCCAGCATTTT	CASSTGQGGKYSNQPQHF
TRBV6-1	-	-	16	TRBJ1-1	TGTGCCAGCAGTGAGAGGGGGGGACAAAGGAACACTGAAGCTTTCTTT	CASSERGGQRNTEAFF
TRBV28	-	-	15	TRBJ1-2	TGTGCCAGCACTAGAAGTGCATTACGGGGCTATGGCTACACCTTC	CASTRSALRGYGYTF
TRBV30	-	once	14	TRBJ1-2	TGTGCCTGTGAATCTCCGGTCCGTTCTTCTGGCTACACCTTC	CACESPVRSSGYTF
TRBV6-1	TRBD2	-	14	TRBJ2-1	TGTGCCAGCAAACGGGGGGGCTCCTACAATGAGCAGTTCTTC	CASKRGGSYNEQFF
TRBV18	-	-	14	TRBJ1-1	TGTGCCAGCTCACCAAATGGGGGGGCCACTGAAGCTTTCTTT	CASSPNGGATEAFF
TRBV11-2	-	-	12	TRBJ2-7	TGTGCCAGCAGCCCTTATGTTCCCGAGCAGTACTTC	CASSPYVPEQYF
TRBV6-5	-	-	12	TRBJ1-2	TGTGCCAGCAGAACACAGGTCTATGGCTACACCTTC	CASRTQVYGYTF